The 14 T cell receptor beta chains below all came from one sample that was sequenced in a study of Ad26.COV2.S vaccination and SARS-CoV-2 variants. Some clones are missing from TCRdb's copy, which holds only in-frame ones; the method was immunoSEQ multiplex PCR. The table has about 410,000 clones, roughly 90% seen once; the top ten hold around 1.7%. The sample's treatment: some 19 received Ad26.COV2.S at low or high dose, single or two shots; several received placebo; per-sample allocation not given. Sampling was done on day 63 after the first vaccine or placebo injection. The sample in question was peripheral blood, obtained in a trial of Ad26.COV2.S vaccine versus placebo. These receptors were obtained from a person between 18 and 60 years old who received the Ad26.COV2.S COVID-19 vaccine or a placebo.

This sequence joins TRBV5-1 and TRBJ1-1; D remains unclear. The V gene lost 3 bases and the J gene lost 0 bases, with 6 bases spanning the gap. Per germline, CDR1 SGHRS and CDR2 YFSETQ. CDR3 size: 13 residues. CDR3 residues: CASSSNMNTEAFF. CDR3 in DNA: TGCGCCAGCAGCTCTAATATGAACACTGAAGCTTTCTTT.

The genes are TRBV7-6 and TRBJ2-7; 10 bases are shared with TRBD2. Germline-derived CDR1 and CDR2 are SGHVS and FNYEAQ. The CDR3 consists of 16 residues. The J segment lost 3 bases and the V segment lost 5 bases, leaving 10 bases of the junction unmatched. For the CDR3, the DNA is TGTGCCAGCAGCCAAGCGGGGGGGTCCCCTTTCTACGAGCAGTACTTC. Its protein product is CASSQAGGSPFYEQYF.

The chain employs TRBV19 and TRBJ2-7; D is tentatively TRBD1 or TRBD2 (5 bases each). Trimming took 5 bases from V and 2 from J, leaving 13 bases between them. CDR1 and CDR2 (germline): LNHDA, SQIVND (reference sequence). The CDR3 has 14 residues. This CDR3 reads CASSATGTTYEQYF. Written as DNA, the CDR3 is TGTGCCAGTAGTGCCACCGGGACCACCTACGAGCAGTACTTC.

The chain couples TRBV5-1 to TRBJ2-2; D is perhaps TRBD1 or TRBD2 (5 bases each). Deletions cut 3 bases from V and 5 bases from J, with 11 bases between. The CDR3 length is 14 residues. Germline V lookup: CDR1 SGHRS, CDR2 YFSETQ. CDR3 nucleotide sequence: TGCGCCAGCAGCTCGCAGGGACGGACCGGGGAGCTGTTTTTT. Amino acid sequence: CASSSQGRTGELFF.

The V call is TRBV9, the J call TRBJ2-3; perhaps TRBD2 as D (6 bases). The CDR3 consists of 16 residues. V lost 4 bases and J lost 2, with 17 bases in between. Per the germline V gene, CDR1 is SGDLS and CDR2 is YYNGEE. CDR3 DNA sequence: TGTGCCAGCAGCCCCCGGGGTAGCGGAAACACAGATACGCAGTATTTT. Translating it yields CASSPRGSGNTDTQYF.

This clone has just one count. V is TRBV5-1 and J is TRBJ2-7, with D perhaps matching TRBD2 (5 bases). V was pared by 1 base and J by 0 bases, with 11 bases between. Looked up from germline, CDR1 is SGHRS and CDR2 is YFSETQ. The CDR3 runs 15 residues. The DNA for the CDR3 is TGCGCCAGCAGCTTGCCGGACGGGAACTCCTACGAGCAGTACTTC. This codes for CASSLPDGNSYEQYF.

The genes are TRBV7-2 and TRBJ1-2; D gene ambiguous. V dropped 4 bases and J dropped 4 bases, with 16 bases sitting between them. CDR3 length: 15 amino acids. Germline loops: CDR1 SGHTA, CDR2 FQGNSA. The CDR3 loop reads CASSSTRTVGYGYTF. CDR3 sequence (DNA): TGTGCCAGCAGCTCGACCCGGACCGTAGGCTATGGCTACACCTTC. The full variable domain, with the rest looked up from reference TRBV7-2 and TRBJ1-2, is GAGVSQSPSNKVTEKGKDVELRCDPISGHTALYWYRQSLGQGLEFLIYFQGNSAPDKSGLPSDRFSAERTGGSVSTLTIQRTQQEDSAVYLCASSSTRTVGYGYTFGSGTRLTVV.

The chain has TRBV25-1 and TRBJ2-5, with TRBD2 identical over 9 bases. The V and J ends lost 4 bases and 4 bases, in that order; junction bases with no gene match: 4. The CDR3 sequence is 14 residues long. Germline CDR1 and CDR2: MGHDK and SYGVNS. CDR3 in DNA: TGTGCCAGCAGTGCACCTAGCGGGGTAGAGACCCAGTACTTC. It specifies CASSAPSGVETQYF.

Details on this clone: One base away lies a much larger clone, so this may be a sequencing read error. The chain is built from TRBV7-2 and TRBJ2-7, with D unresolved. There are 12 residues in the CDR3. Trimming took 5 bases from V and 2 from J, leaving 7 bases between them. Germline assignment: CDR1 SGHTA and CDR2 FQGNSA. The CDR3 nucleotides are TGTGCCAGCAGCCTAGACACCTACGAGCAGTACTTC. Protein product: CASSLDTYEQYF.

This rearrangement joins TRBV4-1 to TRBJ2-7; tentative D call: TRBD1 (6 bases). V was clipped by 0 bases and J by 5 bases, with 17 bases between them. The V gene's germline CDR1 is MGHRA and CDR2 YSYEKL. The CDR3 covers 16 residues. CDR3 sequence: CASSQDVQGPMNEQYF. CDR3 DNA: TGCGCCAGCAGCCAAGATGTGCAGGGGCCTATGAACGAGCAGTACTTC.

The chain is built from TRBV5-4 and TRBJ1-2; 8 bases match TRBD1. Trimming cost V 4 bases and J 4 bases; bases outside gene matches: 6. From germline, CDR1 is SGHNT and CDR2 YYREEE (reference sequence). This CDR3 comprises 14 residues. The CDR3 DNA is TGTGCCAGCAGCACGGGACAGGTGGCCTATGGCTACACCTTC. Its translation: CASSTGQVAYGYTF.

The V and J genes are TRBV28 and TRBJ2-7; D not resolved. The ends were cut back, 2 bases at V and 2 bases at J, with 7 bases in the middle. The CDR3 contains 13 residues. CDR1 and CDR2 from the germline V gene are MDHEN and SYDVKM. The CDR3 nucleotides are TGTGCCAGCAGTTTAAAGGGTCCCTACGAGCAGTACTTC. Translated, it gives CASSLKGPYEQYF.

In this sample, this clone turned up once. The CDR3 loop reads CASSPQLGLSSYNEQFF. CDR3 sequence (DNA): TGTGCCAGCAGCCCCCAACTAGGCCTTAGCTCCTACAATGAGCAGTTCTTC. The gene calls are TRBV7-8 and TRBJ2-1, with D possibly being TRBD2 (5 bases). This CDR3 region has 17 residues. V lost 5 bases to trimming and J lost 0 bases, with 17 bases between them. Germline V gene lookup returns CDR1 SGHVS and CDR2 FQNEAQ. Full variable domain (rest looked up from reference TRBV7-8 and TRBJ2-1): GAGVSQSPRYKVAKRGQDVALRCDPISGHVSLFWYQQALGQGPEFLTYFQNEAQLDKSGLPSDRFFAERPEGSVSTLKIQRTQQEDSAVYLCASSPQLGLSSYNEQFFGPGTRLTVL.

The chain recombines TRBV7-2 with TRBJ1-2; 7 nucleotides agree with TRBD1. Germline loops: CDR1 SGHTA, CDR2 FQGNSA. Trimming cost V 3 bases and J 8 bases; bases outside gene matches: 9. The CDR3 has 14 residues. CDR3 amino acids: CASSFIGGASGYTF. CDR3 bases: TGTGCCAGCAGCTTTATAGGGGGCGCTAGCGGCTACACCTTC.